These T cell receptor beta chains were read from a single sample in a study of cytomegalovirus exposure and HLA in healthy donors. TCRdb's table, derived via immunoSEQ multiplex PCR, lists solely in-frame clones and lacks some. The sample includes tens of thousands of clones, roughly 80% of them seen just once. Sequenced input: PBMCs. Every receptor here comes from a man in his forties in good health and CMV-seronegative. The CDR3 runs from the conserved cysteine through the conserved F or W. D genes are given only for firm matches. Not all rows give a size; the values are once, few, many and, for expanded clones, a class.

cdr3_nt: TGCAGCGCCCGACTAGCGGATAGCACAGATACGCAGTATTTT; cdr3_aa: CSARLADSTDTQYF; v_call: TRBV29-1; d_call: TRBD2; j_call: TRBJ2-3; clone_size: NA
cdr3_nt: TGTGCCAGCAGCCGACAGGGTGGACAGCCCCAGCATTTT; cdr3_aa: CASSRQGGQPQHF; v_call: TRBV6-5; d_call: TRBD1; j_call: TRBJ1-5; clone_size: NA
cdr3_nt: TGTGCCAGCAGCCCTCGGACAGACCTATCCTACAATGAGCAGTTCTTC; cdr3_aa: CASSPRTDLSYNEQFF; v_call: TRBV7-6; d_call: NA; j_call: TRBJ2-1; clone_size: NA
cdr3_nt: TGTGCCATCTCCAAGGGGGGGACGACAAACACCGGGGAGCTGTTTTTT; cdr3_aa: CAISKGGTTNTGELFF; v_call: TRBV10-3; d_call: NA; j_call: TRBJ2-2; clone_size: NA
cdr3_nt: TGCAGCGGGGGACTAGCGGGAGTTGGTAATGAGCAGTTCTTC; cdr3_aa: CSGGLAGVGNEQFF; v_call: TRBV29-1; d_call: TRBD2; j_call: TRBJ2-1; clone_size: NA
cdr3_nt: TGTGCCAGCAGCTTAGGACTAGCGGTCTACAATGAGCAGTTCTTC; cdr3_aa: CASSLGLAVYNEQFF; v_call: TRBV7-9; d_call: TRBD2; j_call: TRBJ2-1; clone_size: NA
cdr3_nt: TGTGCCTGCACCGGGACAGGTGGCTTGGCCATATATTTT; cdr3_aa: CACTGTGGLAIYF; v_call: TRBV30; d_call: TRBD1; j_call: TRBJ1-3; clone_size: NA
cdr3_nt: TGTGCCAGCAGCGTAGGGACTAGCGGGGCTTCCTACGAGCAGTACTTC; cdr3_aa: CASSVGTSGASYEQYF; v_call: TRBV9; d_call: TRBD2; j_call: TRBJ2-7; clone_size: NA
cdr3_nt: TGTGCCAGCAGTGAACCGGGATTGAGGGAGCAGTACTTC; cdr3_aa: CASSEPGLREQYF; v_call: TRBV2; d_call: NA; j_call: TRBJ2-7; clone_size: NA
cdr3_nt: TGTGCCAGCAGCGCCCAGCTTCCGGGAGTCAATGAGCAGTTCTTC; cdr3_aa: CASSAQLPGVNEQFF; v_call: TRBV9; d_call: NA; j_call: TRBJ2-1; clone_size: NA
cdr3_nt: TGTGCCAGCAGCTTAGAATATGGGGCGAATCAGCCCCAGCATTTT; cdr3_aa: CASSLEYGANQPQHF; v_call: TRBV7-2; d_call: NA; j_call: TRBJ1-5; clone_size: NA
cdr3_nt: TGCGCCAGCAGCCCCCTGACTAGCGGGACCAATGAGCAGTTCTTC; cdr3_aa: CASSPLTSGTNEQFF; v_call: TRBV5-1; d_call: TRBD2; j_call: TRBJ2-1; clone_size: once
cdr3_nt: TGTGCCAGCCGCAAACGTGGGACAGGTGAAAACAATGAGCAGTTCTTC; cdr3_aa: CASRKRGTGENNEQFF; v_call: TRBV28; d_call: TRBD1; j_call: TRBJ2-1; clone_size: NA
cdr3_nt: TGTGCCAGCAGCTTGTTCCTGGGGCCGAGGTATGGCTACACCTTC; cdr3_aa: CASSLFLGPRYGYTF; v_call: TRBV7-9; d_call: NA; j_call: TRBJ1-2; clone_size: few
cdr3_nt: TGTGCCAGTAGTAGCGGGACAGGTTTAGAGACCCAGTACTTC; cdr3_aa: CASSSGTGLETQYF; v_call: TRBV19; d_call: TRBD1; j_call: TRBJ2-5; clone_size: NA
cdr3_nt: TGCGCCAGCAGCCTCCGGGACAGGGGCTACGAGCAGTACTTC; cdr3_aa: CASSLRDRGYEQYF; v_call: TRBV4-1; d_call: TRBD1; j_call: TRBJ2-7; clone_size: NA
cdr3_nt: TGTGCCAGCAGCTTATCTACGGGGGGGAACGAGCAGTACTTC; cdr3_aa: CASSLSTGGNEQYF; v_call: TRBV7-6; d_call: TRBD2; j_call: TRBJ2-7; clone_size: NA
cdr3_nt: TGTGCCAGCAGACTTCAATCATCTACCGGGGAGCTGTTTTTT; cdr3_aa: CASRLQSSTGELFF; v_call: TRBV6-1; d_call: NA; j_call: TRBJ2-2; clone_size: NA
cdr3_nt: TGTGCCAGCAGCTTAGTTGACTCTCGAGGCTACGAGCAGTACTTC; cdr3_aa: CASSLVDSRGYEQYF; v_call: TRBV11-2; d_call: NA; j_call: TRBJ2-7; clone_size: NA
cdr3_nt: TGTGCCAGCAGCTTCGGTACCGGGACTAGAGGGGATACGCAGTATTTT; cdr3_aa: CASSFGTGTRGDTQYF; v_call: TRBV7-2; d_call: TRBD2; j_call: TRBJ2-3; clone_size: NA
cdr3_nt: TGCGCCAGCAGCCAAGAGTGGCAGTTGGGCACAGATACGCAGTATTTT; cdr3_aa: CASSQEWQLGTDTQYF; v_call: TRBV4-1; d_call: NA; j_call: TRBJ2-3; clone_size: NA
cdr3_nt: TGTGCCAGCAGCACAAGCGGGAGAGGAGGCGAGCAGTACTTC; cdr3_aa: CASSTSGRGGEQYF; v_call: TRBV7-9; d_call: TRBD2; j_call: TRBJ2-7; clone_size: few
cdr3_nt: TGTGCCAGCAGCGTAGCTGCAAGCTCCTACGAGCAGTACTTC; cdr3_aa: CASSVAASSYEQYF; v_call: TRBV9; d_call: NA; j_call: TRBJ2-7; clone_size: NA
cdr3_nt: TGTGCCAGCAGTTGGGGCGGGACTAGCGGCTACGAGCAGTACTTC; cdr3_aa: CASSWGGTSGYEQYF; v_call: TRBV9; d_call: TRBD2; j_call: TRBJ2-7; clone_size: NA
cdr3_nt: TGCAGCGTTGAAGTCGTTCGGCGGCAGGGGATCGCGGGCTACACCTTC; cdr3_aa: CSVEVVRRQGIAGYTF; v_call: TRBV29-1; d_call: NA; j_call: TRBJ1-2; clone_size: NA
cdr3_nt: TGTGCCAGCAGCTATTTACAGGATAAAGGCACTGAAGCTTTCTTT; cdr3_aa: CASSYLQDKGTEAFF; v_call: TRBV7-3; d_call: NA; j_call: TRBJ1-1; clone_size: NA
cdr3_nt: TGCGCCAGCAGCCACCCCGGACAGGGGGCTGTTGCTTTCTTT; cdr3_aa: CASSHPGQGAVAFF; v_call: TRBV4-1; d_call: TRBD1; j_call: TRBJ1-1; clone_size: NA
cdr3_nt: TGTGCCAGCAGCGTAGGGACTAGCGGGACGGGGGAGACCCAGTACTTC; cdr3_aa: CASSVGTSGTGETQYF; v_call: TRBV11-2; d_call: TRBD2; j_call: TRBJ2-5; clone_size: NA
cdr3_nt: TGTGCCAGCAGCTTAGTGGGAGTTAAAGATACGCAGTATTTT; cdr3_aa: CASSLVGVKDTQYF; v_call: TRBV7-3; d_call: NA; j_call: TRBJ2-3; clone_size: NA
cdr3_nt: TGTGCCAGCAGCTTTGGCGGACTAACGTCCTACGAGCAGTACTTC; cdr3_aa: CASSFGGLTSYEQYF; v_call: TRBV7-6; d_call: NA; j_call: TRBJ2-7; clone_size: NA
cdr3_nt: TGTGCCTGGAGACTCGAAAGGAACACTGAAGCTTTCTTT; cdr3_aa: CAWRLERNTEAFF; v_call: TRBV30; d_call: NA; j_call: TRBJ1-1; clone_size: few
cdr3_nt: TGTGCCAGCAGTTACTCGGTCGGGTATGGCTACACCTTC; cdr3_aa: CASSYSVGYGYTF; v_call: TRBV6-5; d_call: NA; j_call: TRBJ1-2; clone_size: once
cdr3_nt: TGTGCCAGTAGTAAGACAGGGGGTTCCATAGCGGGAGGATTGACCGGGGAGCTGTTTTTT; cdr3_aa: CASSKTGGSIAGGLTGELFF; v_call: TRBV19; d_call: NA; j_call: TRBJ2-2; clone_size: NA
cdr3_nt: TGTTCCAGCAGCTCCAGGGGGTATGGGGACAATGAGCAGTTCTTC; cdr3_aa: CSSSSRGYGDNEQFF; v_call: TRBV7-9; d_call: TRBD1; j_call: TRBJ2-1; clone_size: NA
cdr3_nt: TGTGCCAGCAGCTTCCGGGGTGGGTTGGAAGCTTTCTTT; cdr3_aa: CASSFRGGLEAFF; v_call: TRBV7-8; d_call: NA; j_call: TRBJ1-1; clone_size: once
cdr3_nt: TGTGCCAGCAGTCCCCCGGTGGGGGGTGGCACTGAAGCTTTCTTT; cdr3_aa: CASSPPVGGGTEAFF; v_call: TRBV6-6; d_call: NA; j_call: TRBJ1-1; clone_size: NA
cdr3_nt: TGTGCCAGCTGGGCCCGTGGCTACAATGAGCAGTTCTTC; cdr3_aa: CASWARGYNEQFF; v_call: TRBV6-1; d_call: NA; j_call: TRBJ2-1; clone_size: NA
cdr3_nt: TGTGCCATCAGTCCCACTATAATTTTCCGGGACAGGGATGAAAAACTGTTTTTT; cdr3_aa: CAISPTIIFRDRDEKLFF; v_call: TRBV10-3; d_call: TRBD1; j_call: TRBJ1-4; clone_size: NA
cdr3_nt: TGTGCCAGCAGTTTACAGGAGAACTATGGCTACACCTTC; cdr3_aa: CASSLQENYGYTF; v_call: TRBV6-6; d_call: NA; j_call: TRBJ1-2; clone_size: NA
cdr3_nt: TGTGCCAGCAGCTTAAGGCTAGTCGCCTACGAGCAGTACTTC; cdr3_aa: CASSLRLVAYEQYF; v_call: TRBV13; d_call: NA; j_call: TRBJ2-7; clone_size: NA
cdr3_nt: TGCGCCAGCAGCTTGGGGGGACTAGCGGGAGACGTCGAGCAGTACTTC; cdr3_aa: CASSLGGLAGDVEQYF; v_call: TRBV5-1; d_call: TRBD2; j_call: TRBJ2-7; clone_size: NA
cdr3_nt: TGTGCCAGCAGTTACACCCAGGGGAGGGCCATAGATACGCAGTATTTT; cdr3_aa: CASSYTQGRAIDTQYF; v_call: TRBV6-5; d_call: NA; j_call: TRBJ2-3; clone_size: NA
cdr3_nt: TGTGCCTGGGACCGGGACAGGGATAATTCACCCCTCCACTTT; cdr3_aa: CAWDRDRDNSPLHF; v_call: TRBV30; d_call: TRBD1; j_call: TRBJ1-6; clone_size: NA
cdr3_nt: TGTGCCAGCAGCTTGGCCGTTGGTAGCGGAACCACAGATACGCAGTATTTT; cdr3_aa: CASSLAVGSGTTDTQYF; v_call: TRBV5-4; d_call: NA; j_call: TRBJ2-3; clone_size: NA
cdr3_nt: TGTGCCAGCTTTCCCTCCGGGACAGGGATCCGCAATCAGCCCCAGCATTTT; cdr3_aa: CASFPSGTGIRNQPQHF; v_call: TRBV19; d_call: TRBD1; j_call: TRBJ1-5; clone_size: NA